The clone carrying this T cell receptor (beta chain) was observed a few times. Its antigen is currently unknown. The data derive from a study of identical twins. This CDR3 contains 15 residues. Germline V gives CDR1 MDHEN, CDR2 SYDVKM. V was clipped by 1 base and J by 11 bases; unmatched bases: 9. TCRdb analysed the 5' RACE reads with MiXCR anew, one entry per CDR3 protein. The table includes more than 250,000 distinct CDR3 sequences, about 8% detected once. Findings and limits, study-wide: Excess sharing by twins proved weaker in beta out-of-frame sequences. The abundant beta clonotypes from cord blood had fewer insertions, and memory repertoires had none of this. Conclusions were based on cross-sectional statistical analysis, without following the same donors. Monozygotic twin pairs showed more out-of-frame TCR alpha sharing than models estimated.

This same sample was also taken into another study, of yellow fever vaccine responses in identical twins.

The sample taken for sequencing was memory (CD45RO+) T cells sorted from blood. The gene calls are TRBV28 and TRBJ1-1; 11 nucleotides agree with TRBD1. The receptor was derived from a woman between 18 and 29 years old in good health. The CDR3 reads CASSLSDRGPRRAFF. As DNA, the CDR3 is TGTGCCAGCAGTTTATCGGACAGGGGGCCCCGAAGGGCTTTCTTT. The full variable domain, rest sourced from reference TRBV28 and TRBJ1-1, is DVKVTQSSRYLVKRTGEKVFLECVQDMDHENMFWYRQDPGLGLRLIYFSYDVKMKEKGDIPEGYSVSREKKERFSLILESASTNQTSMYLCASSLSDRGPRRAFFGQGTRLTVV.